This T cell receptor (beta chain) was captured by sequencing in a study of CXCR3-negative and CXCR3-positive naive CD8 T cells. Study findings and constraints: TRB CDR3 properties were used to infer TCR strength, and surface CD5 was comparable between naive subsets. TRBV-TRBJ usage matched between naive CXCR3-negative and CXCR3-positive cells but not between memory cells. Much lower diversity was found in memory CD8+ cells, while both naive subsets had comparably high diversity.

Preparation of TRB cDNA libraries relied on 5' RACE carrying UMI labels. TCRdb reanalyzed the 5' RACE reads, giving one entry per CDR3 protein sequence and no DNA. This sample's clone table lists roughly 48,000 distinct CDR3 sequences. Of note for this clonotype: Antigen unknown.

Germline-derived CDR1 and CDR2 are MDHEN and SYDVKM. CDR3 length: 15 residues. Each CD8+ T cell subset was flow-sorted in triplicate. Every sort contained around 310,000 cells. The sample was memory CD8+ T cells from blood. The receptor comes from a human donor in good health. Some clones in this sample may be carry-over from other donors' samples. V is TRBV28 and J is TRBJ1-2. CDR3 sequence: CASSFRSSGSYGYTF.